Reported below is one TCR beta chain. A few counts support this clonotype. Its antigen remains undetermined. Qualities for individual bases were not recorded, and no much larger clone is one base off. The library came from PCR. TCR sequencing of DNA from cultured CD4+ T cells used the Oncomine TCR Beta short-read assay at the Johns Hopkins FTIC core. The QIAamp micro DNA kit was used to extract genomic DNA from the cultured CD4+ T cells. Oncomine TCR Beta libraries made from cultured CD4+ T cells were pooled using unique dual indexes and sequenced on an Illumina iSeq 100. In the paper's pipeline: Non-productive sequences were filtered out, and CDR3s that did not start with C, did not end with F or W, or were shorter than 7 amino acids were discarded. The MANAFEST web application was used to identify antigen-specific clonotypes by comparing peptide-stimulated wells against reference wells and other culture wells. Positive clones required FDR below 0.05, an odds ratio above 5, and productive frequency above 0.1% in at least two of three replicate wells. A clonotype was classed as cross-reactive if the clonotype showed significant expansion both in SARS-CoV-2 spike wells and in at least one common cold coronavirus spike condition. CDR3 homology was assessed with Levenshtein distances (stringdist) and unrooted phylogenetic trees (ape) in R version 3.6.1. The raw public reads went through TCRdb reprocessing: fastp at Q25, MiXCR clone calling, in-frame beta chains kept. Under each unique CDR3 protein, matching rows form one entry showing the most common genes and DNA. The V and J calls reflect TCRdb's pipeline rather than the authors' work. Counted in this sample were thousands of distinct CDR3 sequences; around 28% of them appeared once. Around 11% of the sample comes from the top ten.

CDR1 and CDR2 are read off the germline V gene (reference sequence) as DFQATT and SNEGSKA. CDR3 length: 14 amino acids, cysteine to phenylalanine. Of all the DNA, just the CDR3 is kept, 42 bases in frame from base 1. Ends trimmed: V by 1 base, J by 5 bases; bases unmatched to a gene: 5. The entry originates in a study of vaccination and CD4 T cells after COVID-19 (dated 2022 in TCRdb). With regard to the full study: In the convalescent cohort there were six males and four females, among whom were two Hispanic individuals, seven Caucasians, two Asians and one multiracial person. Post-COVID blood samples were collected from convalescent patients a median of about 92 days after diagnosis, with a range of about 35 to 170 days. The cultures were stimulated with overlapping spike peptide pools from SARS-CoV-2 and from the common cold coronaviruses HCoV-NL63, HCoV-OC43 and HCoV-229E. The spike-specific CD4+ TCR repertoire was compared before and after mRNA vaccination in around ten COVID-19 convalescent patients and a few infection-naive healthy vaccine recipients. Post-vaccine blood samples were obtained a median of approximately 74 days after the second vaccine dose, with a range of about 12 to 241 days. An earlier paper using these donors assessed, at the TCR clonotype level, memory CD4+ T cell crossreactivity between SARS-CoV-2 and common cold coronavirus spike proteins. Control cultures received a CEFX viral epitope pool as the positive control, an HIV-1 Nef peptide pool as the negative control, or no peptide. Participants received two doses of either the Pfizer-BioNTech BNT162b2 vaccine (n=8) or the Moderna mRNA-1273 vaccine (n=2). General findings and caveats noted by the study authors: The median count of SARS-CoV-2-reactive clonotypes went up from around 21 after infection to 38 after vaccination, although the change was not significant. The number of convalescent patients in the study was relatively small, and the study did not examine early timepoints following natural infection. In convalescent patients, nearly all vaccine-specific clones (304 of 307) were found to be mono-reactive for SARS-CoV-2 spike rather than cross-reactive with common cold coronaviruses. In convalescent patients, a median roughly 85% of post-vaccine SARS-CoV-2-reactive clones were detected only after vaccination, and vaccine-specific priming was suggested by this finding.

The label giving this sample's treatment or condition can be read as: approximately nine-day PBMC culture with coronavirus spike peptide pools or control peptides (ViraFEST assay). CD4+ T cells from unexposed donors were collected before the COVID-19 pandemic (2011-2018). The ViraFEST assay was used in the study, in which antigen-specific T cells were expanded with peptide pools and expanded clonotypes were subsequently identified by TCR sequencing. Each well held two million PBMCs cultured with approximately 10 ug/ml peptide pools in IMDM containing around 5% human AB serum and about 10 IU/ml IL-2. On days 3 and 7, half of the culture medium was replaced with fresh IL-2-containing medium. Once the cells had been in culture for less than 12 days, the EasySep CD4+ T cell isolation kit was used to isolate CD4+ T cells by negative selection. As far as cell numbers permitted, CD4+ T cells from unexposed donors were tested for reactivity against SARS-CoV-2 S and N as well as four spike pools from common cold coronaviruses. Ficoll-Paque Plus gradient centrifugation was used to isolate PBMCs from whole blood, and the isolated PBMCs were then either used fresh or cryopreserved at -140C. In general, triplicate wells were set up for every culture condition. The leukapheresis product used for the unexposed donors was purchased from a commercial source.

The sequence was obtained from a human donor in good health. The specimen was CD4+ T cells from blood, cultured in vitro. Recombination connected TRBV20-1 to TRBJ2-5, and TRBD1 aligns with 9 junction nucleotides. CDR3 protein: CSARGQGGEETQYF. The DNA reads as follows: TGCAGTGCTAGAGGACAGGGGGGGGAGGAGACCCAGTACTTC.